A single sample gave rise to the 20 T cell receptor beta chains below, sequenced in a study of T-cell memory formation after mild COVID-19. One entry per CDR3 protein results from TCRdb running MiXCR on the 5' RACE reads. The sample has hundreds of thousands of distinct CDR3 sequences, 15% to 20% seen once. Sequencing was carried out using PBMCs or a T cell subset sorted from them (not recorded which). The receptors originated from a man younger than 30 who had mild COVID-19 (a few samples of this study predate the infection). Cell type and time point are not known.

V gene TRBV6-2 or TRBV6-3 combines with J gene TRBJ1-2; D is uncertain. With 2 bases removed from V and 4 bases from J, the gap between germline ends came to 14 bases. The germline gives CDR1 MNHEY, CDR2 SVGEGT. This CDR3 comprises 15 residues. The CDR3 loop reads CASSYLGSVVYGYTF. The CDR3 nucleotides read TGTGCCAGCAGTTACCTGGGTTCCGTAGTCTATGGCTACACCTTC.

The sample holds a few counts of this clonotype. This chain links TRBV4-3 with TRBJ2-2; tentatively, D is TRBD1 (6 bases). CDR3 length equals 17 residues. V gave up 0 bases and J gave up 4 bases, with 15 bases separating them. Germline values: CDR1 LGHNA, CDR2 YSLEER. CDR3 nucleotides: TGCGCCAGCAGCCAAGAGGGACCGGGACACTTCACCGGGGAGCTGTTTTTT. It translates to CASSQEGPGHFTGELFF.

This CDR3 is CASSLGTYNEQFF. The CDR3 nucleotides are TGTGCCAGCAGCTTGGGGACCTACAATGAGCAGTTCTTC. The chain is built from TRBV7-2 and TRBJ2-1; D is unclear. Trimming took off 3 bases at V and 2 bases at J, with 5 bases between the two ends. The length of the CDR3 is 13 residues. The V gene's germline CDR1 is SGHTA and CDR2 FQGNSA.

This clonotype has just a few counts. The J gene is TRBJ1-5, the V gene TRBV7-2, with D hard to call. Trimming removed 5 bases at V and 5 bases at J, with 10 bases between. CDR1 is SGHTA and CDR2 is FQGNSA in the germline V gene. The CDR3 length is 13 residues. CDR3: CASSEGIDQPQHF. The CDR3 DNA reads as TGTGCCAGCAGCGAGGGTATCGATCAGCCCCAGCATTTT.

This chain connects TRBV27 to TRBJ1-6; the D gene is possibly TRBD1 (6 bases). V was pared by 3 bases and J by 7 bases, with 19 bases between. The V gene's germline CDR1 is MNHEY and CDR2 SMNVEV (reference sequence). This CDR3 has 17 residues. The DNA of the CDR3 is TGTGCCAGCAGTTTTTGGGGGGGCAGGGCGAGAAATTCACCCCTCCACTTT. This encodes CASSFWGGRARNSPLHF.

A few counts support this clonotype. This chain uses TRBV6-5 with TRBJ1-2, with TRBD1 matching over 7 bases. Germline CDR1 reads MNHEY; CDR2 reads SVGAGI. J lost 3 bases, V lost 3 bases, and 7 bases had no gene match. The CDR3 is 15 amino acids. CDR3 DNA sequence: TGTGCCAGCAGTTATGCAGGGACAGAGGACTATGGCTACACCTTC. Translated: CASSYAGTEDYGYTF.

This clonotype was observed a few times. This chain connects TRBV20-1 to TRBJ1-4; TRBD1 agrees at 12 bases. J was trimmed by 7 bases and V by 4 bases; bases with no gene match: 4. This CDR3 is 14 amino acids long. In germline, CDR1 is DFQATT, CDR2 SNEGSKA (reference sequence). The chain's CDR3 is CSATPGQGAEKLFF. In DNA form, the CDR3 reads TGCAGTGCTACCCCGGGACAGGGGGCTGAAAAACTGTTTTTT.

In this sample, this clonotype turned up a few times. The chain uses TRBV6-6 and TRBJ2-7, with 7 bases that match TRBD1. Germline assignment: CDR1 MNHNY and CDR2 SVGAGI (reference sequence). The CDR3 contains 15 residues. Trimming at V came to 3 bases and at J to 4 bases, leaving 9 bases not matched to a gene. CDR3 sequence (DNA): TGTGCCAGCAGTTATCGTGGGACAGCAGCTTACGAGCAGTACTTC. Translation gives CASSYRGTAAYEQYF.

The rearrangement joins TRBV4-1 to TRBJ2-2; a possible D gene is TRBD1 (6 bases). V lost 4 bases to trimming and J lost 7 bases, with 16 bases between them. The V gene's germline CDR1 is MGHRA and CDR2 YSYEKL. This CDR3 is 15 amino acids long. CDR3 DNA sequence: TGCGCCAGCAGCCTCTTACAGGGTCTCGACGGGGAGCTGTTTTTT. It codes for CASSLLQGLDGELFF.

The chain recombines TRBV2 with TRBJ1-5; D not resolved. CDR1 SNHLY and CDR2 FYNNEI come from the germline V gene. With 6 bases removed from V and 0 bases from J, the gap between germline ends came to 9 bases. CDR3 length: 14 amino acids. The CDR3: CASRTEVSNQPQHF. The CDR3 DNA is TGTGCCAGCAGAACAGAGGTTAGCAATCAGCCCCAGCATTTT.

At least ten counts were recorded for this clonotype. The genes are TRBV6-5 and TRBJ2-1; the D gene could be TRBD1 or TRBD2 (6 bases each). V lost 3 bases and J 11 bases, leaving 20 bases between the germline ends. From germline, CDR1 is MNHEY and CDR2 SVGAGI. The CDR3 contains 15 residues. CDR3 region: CASSYGLSGGPQQFF. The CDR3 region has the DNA TGTGCCAGCAGTTATGGTCTTTCTGGGGGGCCTCAGCAGTTCTTC.

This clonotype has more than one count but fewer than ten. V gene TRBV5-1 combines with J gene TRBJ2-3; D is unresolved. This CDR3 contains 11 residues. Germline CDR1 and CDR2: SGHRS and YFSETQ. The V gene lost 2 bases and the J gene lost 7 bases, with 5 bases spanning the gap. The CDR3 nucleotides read TGCGCCAGCAGCTTAAAATATACGCAGTATTTT. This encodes CASSLKYTQYF.

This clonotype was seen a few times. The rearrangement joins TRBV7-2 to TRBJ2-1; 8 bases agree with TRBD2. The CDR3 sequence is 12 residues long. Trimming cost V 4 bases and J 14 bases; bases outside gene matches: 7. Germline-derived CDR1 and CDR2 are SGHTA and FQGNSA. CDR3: CASSSGGTREFF. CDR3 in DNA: TGTGCCAGCAGCTCGGGGGGGACTAGGGAGTTCTTC.

CDR3 coding DNA: TGTGCCAGCAGTTTGGCAGGGCTAATAGGGAACACCGGGGAGCTGTTTTTT. It codes for CASSLAGLIGNTGELFF. The chain uses TRBV12-3 or TRBV12-4 and TRBJ2-2; weak D call: TRBD1 (5 bases). Trimming left V 3 bases short and J 1 base short, with 15 bases between. The CDR3 spans 17 residues.

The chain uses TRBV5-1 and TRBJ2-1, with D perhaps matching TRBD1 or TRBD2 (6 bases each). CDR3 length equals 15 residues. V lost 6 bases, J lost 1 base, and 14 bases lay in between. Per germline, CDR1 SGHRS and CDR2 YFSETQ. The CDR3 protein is CASKMEGVSYNEQFF. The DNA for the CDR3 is TGCGCCAGCAAGATGGAGGGGGTTTCCTACAATGAGCAGTTCTTC.

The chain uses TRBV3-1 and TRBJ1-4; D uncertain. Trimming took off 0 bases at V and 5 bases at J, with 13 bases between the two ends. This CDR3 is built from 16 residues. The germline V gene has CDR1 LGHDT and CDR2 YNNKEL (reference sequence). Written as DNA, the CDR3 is TGTGCCAGCAGCCAAGATATCGGACGGGGAAATGAAAAACTGTTTTTT. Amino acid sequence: CASSQDIGRGNEKLFF.

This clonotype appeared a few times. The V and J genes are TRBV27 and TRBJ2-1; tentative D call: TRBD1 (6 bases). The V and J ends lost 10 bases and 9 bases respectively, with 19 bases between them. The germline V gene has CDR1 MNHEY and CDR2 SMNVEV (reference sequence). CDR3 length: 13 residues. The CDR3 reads CATVILGGTEQFF. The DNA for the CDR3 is TGTGCCACCGTGATCTTAGGGGGAACTGAGCAGTTCTTC.

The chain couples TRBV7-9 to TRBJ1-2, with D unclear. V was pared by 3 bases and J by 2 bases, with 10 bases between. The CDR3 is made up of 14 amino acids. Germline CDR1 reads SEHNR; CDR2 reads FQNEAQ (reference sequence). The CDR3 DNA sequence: TGTGCCAGCAGCTTCCCCAGGCCGAACTATGGCTACACCTTC. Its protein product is CASSFPRPNYGYTF.

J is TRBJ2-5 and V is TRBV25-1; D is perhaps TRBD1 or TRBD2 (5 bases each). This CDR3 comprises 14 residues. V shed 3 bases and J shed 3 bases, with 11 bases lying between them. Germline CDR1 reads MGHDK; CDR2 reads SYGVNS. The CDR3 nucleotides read TGTGCCAGCAGTGAGGTGGGGGATAAAGAGACCCAGTACTTC. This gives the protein CASSEVGDKETQYF.

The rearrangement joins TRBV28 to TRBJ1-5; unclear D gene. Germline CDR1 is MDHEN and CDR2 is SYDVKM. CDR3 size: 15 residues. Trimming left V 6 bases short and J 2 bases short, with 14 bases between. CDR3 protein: CASSLPRWGNQPQHF. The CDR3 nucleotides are TGTGCCAGCAGCCTCCCCCGTTGGGGCAATCAGCCCCAGCATTTT.